What follows are 8 T cell receptor beta chains derived from one specimen sequenced in a study of OX40 agonist ivuxolimab in advanced cancers. The table came from immunoSEQ multiplex PCR; TCRdb's copy has only in-frame clones and leaves some out. The repertoire includes some 70,000 clones, 80% of them detected once, and around 8.2% sits in the top ten. This sample comprised CD4+ or CD8+ T cells sorted from blood, obtained in a trial of the OX40 agonist ivuxolimab. The receptor source for this set is an adult with an advanced solid tumor such as melanoma, head and neck, liver or kidney cancer.

This chain connects TRBV19 to TRBJ1-2, with unresolved D. From germline, CDR1 is LNHDA and CDR2 SQIVND (reference sequence). V was trimmed by 3 bases and J by 6 bases, leaving 17 bases between them. The CDR3 totals 15 residues. Here the CDR3 DNA reads TGTGCCAGTAGTATTTCCTTAGACACCCCGGATGGCTACACCTTC. Amino acid sequence: CASSISLDTPDGYTF.

The chain combines TRBV7-3 with TRBJ1-1; the match to TRBD1 covers 7 bases. Germline V lookup: CDR1 SGHTA, CDR2 FQGTGA. The CDR3 spans 14 residues. V dropped 2 bases and J dropped 4; count of bases not matched to a gene: 4. CDR3 amino acids: CASSLGPGGTEAFF. In DNA form, the CDR3 reads TGTGCCAGCAGCTTAGGCCCAGGGGGCACTGAAGCTTTCTTT.

The rearrangement links TRBV10-3 to TRBJ2-7; 9 nucleotides line up with TRBD1. CDR1 and CDR2 from the germline V gene are ENHRY and SYGVKD. Trimming cost V 6 bases and J 5 bases; bases outside gene matches: 5. The CDR3 loop spans 13 amino acids. The CDR3 here is CAISGTGTNEQYV. The CDR3, as DNA: TGTGCCATCAGCGGGACAGGGACTAACGAGCAGTACGTC.

This sequence joins TRBV29-1 and TRBJ2-1; 13 positions agree with TRBD2. CDR1 and CDR2 (germline): SQVTM, ANQGSEA. V was clipped by 6 bases and J by 2 bases; unmatched bases: 4. This CDR3 has 15 amino acids. The CDR3 spells CSVRGLAGPYNEQFF. CDR3 DNA sequence: TGCAGCGTGAGGGGACTAGCGGGGCCCTACAATGAGCAGTTCTTC.

CDR3 DNA sequence: TGTGCCAGCAGTTCAGTAGGACAGGCACCCCTCCACTTT. It yields the protein CASSSVGQAPLHF. V and J are TRBV28 and TRBJ1-6; TRBD1 matches at 7 bases. With V trimmed by 4 bases and J by 11 bases, 5 bases remained unmatched. The CDR3 is 13 amino acids. CDR1 and CDR2 (germline): MDHEN, SYDVKM.

The rearrangement uses TRBV4-1 and TRBJ1-2, with 9 bases that match TRBD1. J lost 2 bases, V lost 1 base, and 2 bases had no gene match. Germline assignment: CDR1 MGHRA and CDR2 YSYEKL. This CDR3 comprises 15 residues. Here the CDR3 reads CASSQADRGNYGYTF. In DNA form, the CDR3 reads TGCGCCAGCAGCCAAGCGGACAGGGGAAACTATGGCTACACCTTC.

The gene calls are TRBV7-6 and TRBJ2-5; D is ambiguous. The V gene's germline CDR1 is SGHVS and CDR2 FNYEAQ. CDR3 length equals 15 residues. Between the trimmed V and J ends, which lost 5 bases and 0 bases, there was a span of 13 bases. CDR3 bases: TGTGCCAGCAGCCCCCTAACAGCGAACCAAGAGACCCAGTACTTC. It codes for CASSPLTANQETQYF.

This clone showed up just once. The chain recombines TRBV4-2 with TRBJ2-2; D remains ambiguous. Trimming took off 7 bases at V and 0 bases at J, with 12 bases between the two ends. The CDR3 consists of 15 residues. Germline values: CDR1 LGHNA, CDR2 YNFKEQ. CDR3 region: CASTPSQANTGELFF. CDR3 nucleotide sequence: TGTGCCAGCACGCCATCACAAGCGAACACCGGGGAGCTGTTTTTT.